These 4 T cell receptor beta chains were sequenced from one sample in a study of control samples from healthy donors and cancer patients. TCRdb's copy holds only in-frame clones and misses some; the assay was immunoSEQ multiplex PCR. The data hold fewer than 200,000 clones, with 88% observed a single time. Sequenced material: blood. These receptors came from a woman aged 25 to 39 in good health.

The V call is TRBV19, the J call TRBJ2-3; 7 positions match TRBD1. The V and J ends lost 3 bases and 2 bases, in that order; junction bases with no gene match: 8. CDR3 size: 16 residues. Germline-derived CDR1 and CDR2 are LNHDA and SQIVND (reference sequence). In nucleotides, the CDR3 is TGTGCCAGTAGTATCCGACAGGGATTATCCACAGATACGCAGTATTTT. Translation gives CASSIRQGLSTDTQYF.

The chain has TRBV29-1 and TRBJ1-4; TRBD1 matches 11 bases. The J segment lost 6 bases and the V segment lost 1 base, leaving 10 bases of the junction unmatched. This CDR3 region has 17 residues. Looked up from germline, CDR1 is SQVTM and CDR2 is ANQGSEA. CDR3 coding DNA: TGCAGCGTTGAAGTCGCGGGACAGGGGGATATCGATGAAAAACTGTTTTTT. Its translation: CSVEVAGQGDIDEKLFF. Full variable domain (outside the CDR3, taken from reference TRBV29-1 and TRBJ1-4): SAVISQKPSRDICQRGTSLTIQCQVDSQVTMMFWYRQQPGQSLTLIATANQGSEATYESGFVIDKFPISRPNLTFSTLTVSNMSPEDSSIYLCSVEVAGQGDIDEKLFFGSGTQLSVL.

The chain uses TRBV5-1 and TRBJ1-2; maybe TRBD1 (5 bases). V was pared by 2 bases and J by 3 bases, with 14 bases between. The CDR3 has 15 amino acids. CDR1 is SGHRS, CDR2 YFSETQ, per germline. The CDR3 DNA sequence: TGCGCCAGCAGCTTCAGACAGCCGGCCGACTATGGCTACACCTTC. It is translated as CASSFRQPADYGYTF.

V usage is TRBV3-1 (or the pseudogene TRBV3-2) and J usage is TRBJ2-5; 10 bases are shared with TRBD1. The trim removed 4 bases at V and 4 bases at J, leaving 12 bases unmatched. The V gene's germline CDR1 is LGHDT and CDR2 YNNKEL (reference sequence). The length of the CDR3 is 17 residues. For the CDR3, the DNA is TGTGCCAGCAGCCCCCGGGACAGGGGTCCTTCGCGAGAGACCCAGTACTTC. Amino acid sequence: CASSPRDRGPSRETQYF.